This TCR beta chain was documented in a study of identical twins (dated by TCRdb to 2016 to 2018). Background on the whole study: The study deep-sequenced TCR alpha and beta repertoires from monozygotic twins, unrelated adults of various ages and cord blood to test whether fetal clonotypes persist. To rule out contamination, replicate twin experiments were performed at different times with different library preparation protocols.

Overall study outcomes, separate from this receptor: Excess twin sharing in beta out-of-frame sequences was weaker because fewer shared sequences lowered the signal-to-noise ratio. Out-of-frame TCR alpha sequences shared between twins showed an excess of low generation-probability sequences compared with coincidental sharing between unrelated individuals. Fewer insertions were carried by abundant cord blood beta clonotypes, a similar but weaker trend appeared in young adult naive repertoires, and no such trend appeared in memory repertoires. Invariant T cells such as MAIT and iNKT could partly confound zero-insertion analyses, although diverse VJ usage argued against such confounding for most clonotypes. Recombination models systematically underestimated out-of-frame TCR alpha sharing in monozygotic twins but agreed with sharing between unrelated individuals. Conclusions relied on cross-sectional statistical analysis, since the same donors could not be followed over many years.

From the cysteine through the phenylalanine, the CDR3 covers 13 amino acids. Kept here is only the CDR3 DNA, which spans 39 bases and is read in frame from base 1. V sheds 3 bases and J sheds 2 bases, leaving 8 bases between their ends. All donors were healthy Caucasians. The twin cohort comprised three pairs of female monozygotic twins, all aged roughly 18 to 30 years. Peripheral blood mononuclear cells were used as the source from which RNA for TCR libraries was isolated. This clonotype showed up many times. Its antigen specificity is not known. No base quality information exists; no much larger clone differs at one position. Preparation of the library involved 5' RACE. The run used an Illumina HiSeq 2000. Template switching introduced a universal primer binding site; the final cDNA contained a unique molecular identifier, enabling accurate counting of TCR cDNA molecules. First-strand cDNA for TCR alpha and beta chains was synthesized from specific primers in the conserved constant-segment region. To control for contamination, every cDNA library was double barcoded, receiving both a SMART-Mk sample barcode and Illumina barcodes. TruSeq adapter sequences and Illumina sample barcodes were added in two successive PCR steps. The TCR alpha and beta cDNA libraries were sequenced on the Illumina HiSeq platform using custom primers. Processing in the source paper ran as follows. Unique molecular identifiers were extracted from raw reads with MiGEC, and CDR3 positions were determined with MiXCR. For each individual, recombination models were inferred using an EM algorithm with the repgenHMM and IGoR tools. The analysis of shared clonotypes was done with the tcR package in R, with sharing normalized by the product of cloneset sizes. To study raw recombination free of thymic and clonal selection effects, out-of-frame nonproductive sequences were analyzed. The raw public reads went through TCRdb reprocessing: fastp at Q25, MiXCR clone calling, in-frame beta chains kept. Each entry is one CDR3 protein sequence, shown with its most common DNA and genes. TCRdb, not the authors, supplied the V and J calls. The sample yields roughly 720,000 distinct CDR3 sequences; 18% were counted once. The leading ten clones occupy around 14% of the sample.

The same sample was also studied in work on T cells expressing NK-cell markers. The second study reports: In sorted CD3+CD56+NKG2C+, CD3+CD56+NKG2C- and CD3+CD56-NKG2C+ T-cell subsets from eight or nine donors, TCR beta-chain repertoires were profiled. Of the eight sequenced donors, seven were found to be HCMV-seropositive and one was found to be HCMV-seronegative. In several experiments an anti-gammadeltaTCR antibody was added to restrict sorting to alphabetaTCR-expressing T cells. In roughly six donors, the dominant CD3+CD56+NKG2C+ clonotypes ranked among the top 10 CD8+ clonotypes, making up about 1.0-8% of CD8+ T cells. Those dominant clonotypes were again the most abundant among CD3+CD56-NKG2C+ cells in a handful of donors, at about 28.3-65%. Whether the expanded NKG2C-expressing T cell clones were specific for HCMV antigens remained unclear. Randomly selected healthy volunteers, three men and five women, were used as the eight sequenced donors. To determine HCMV serostatus, a commercial ELISA kit was used to detect HCMV-specific IgG in serum. Bulk peripheral blood T-cell repertoires were additionally sequenced from unsorted PBMC for a handful of donors. MIGEC was used to demultiplex reads and group the reads by UMI, and MiTCR was used to assemble and quantify clonotypes. To exclude erroneous sequences, only TCR cDNA sequences supported by at least two reads were retained. The tcR package was used for downstream repertoire analysis, and clonotypes were matched across fractions by CDR3 nucleotide sequence plus V segment. VDJmatch was used to annotate antigen specificity against VDJdb, with one amino acid substitution in CDR3 allowed.

The sequenced sample consisted of PBMCs. This sequence originates from a woman aged 18 to 35 in good health. The rearranged chain carries TRBV12-3 or TRBV12-4 and TRBJ2-7, with no D gene named confidently. In nucleotides, the sequence is TGTGCCAGCAGTTTGGCAAGCCCCTACGAGCAGTACTTC. Its protein product is CASSLASPYEQYF.